This T cell receptor (beta chain) was recorded in a study of blood T cells in healthy people across ages. It was with a sample-barcoded 5' primer and a J-beta primer mix that a second PCR of about 6 to 12 cycles was run. TCRdb itself ran the 5' RACE reads through MiXCR, one entry per CDR3 protein. The sample consists of 1.5 million to 2 million distinct CDR3 sequences, 25% to 30% of them appearing once. Sequenced sample: blood. The clonotype comes from a woman younger than 45 in good health.

This CDR3 is CASSHRDRGARKQETQYF. DNA for the CDR3: TGTGCCAGCAGCCATCGGGACAGGGGAGCGAGGAAACAAGAGACCCAGTACTTC. The chain recombines TRBV7-2 with TRBJ2-7, with TRBD1 matching 10 bases. The J call may be faulty, since TRBJ2-5 better matches the DNA end. The germline V gene encodes CDR1 SGHTA and CDR2 FQGNSA. The CDR3 loop spans 18 amino acids.